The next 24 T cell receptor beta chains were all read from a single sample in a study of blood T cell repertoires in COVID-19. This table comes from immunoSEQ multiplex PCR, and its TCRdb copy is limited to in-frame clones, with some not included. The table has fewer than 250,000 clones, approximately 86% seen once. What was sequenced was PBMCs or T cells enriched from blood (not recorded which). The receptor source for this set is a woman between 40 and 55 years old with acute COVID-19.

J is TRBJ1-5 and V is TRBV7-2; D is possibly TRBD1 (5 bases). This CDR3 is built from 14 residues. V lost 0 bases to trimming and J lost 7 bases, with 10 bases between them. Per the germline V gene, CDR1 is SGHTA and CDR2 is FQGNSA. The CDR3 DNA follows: TGTGCCAGCAGCTTAGCCAATGGGGGGCAGCCCCAGCATTTT. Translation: CASSLANGGQPQHF.

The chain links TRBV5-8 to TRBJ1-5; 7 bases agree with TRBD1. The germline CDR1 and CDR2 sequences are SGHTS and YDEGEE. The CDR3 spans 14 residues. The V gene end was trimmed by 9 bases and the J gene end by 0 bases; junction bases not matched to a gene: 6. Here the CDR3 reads CATGRGYSNQPQHF. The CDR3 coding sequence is TGTGCCACGGGCAGGGGGTATAGCAATCAGCCCCAGCATTTT.

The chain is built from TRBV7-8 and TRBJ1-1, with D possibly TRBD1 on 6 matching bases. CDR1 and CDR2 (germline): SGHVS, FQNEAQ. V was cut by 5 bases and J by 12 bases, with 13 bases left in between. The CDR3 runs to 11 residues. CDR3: CASSSTGRSFF. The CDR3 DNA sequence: TGTGCCAGCAGCAGTACAGGGCGGTCTTTCTTT.

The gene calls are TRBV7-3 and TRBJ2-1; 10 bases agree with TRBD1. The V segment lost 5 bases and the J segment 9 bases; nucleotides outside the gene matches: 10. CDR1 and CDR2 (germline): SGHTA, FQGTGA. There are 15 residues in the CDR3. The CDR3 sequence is CASSPRPGQGIEQFF. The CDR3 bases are TGTGCCAGCAGCCCACGGCCGGGACAGGGGATTGAGCAGTTCTTC.

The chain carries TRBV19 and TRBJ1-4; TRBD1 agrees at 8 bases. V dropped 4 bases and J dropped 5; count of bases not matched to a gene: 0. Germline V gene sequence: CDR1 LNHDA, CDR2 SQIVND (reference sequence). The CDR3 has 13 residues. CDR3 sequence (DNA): TGTGCCAGTAGTAGGGACAGGAATGAAAAACTGTTTTTT. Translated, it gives CASSRDRNEKLFF.

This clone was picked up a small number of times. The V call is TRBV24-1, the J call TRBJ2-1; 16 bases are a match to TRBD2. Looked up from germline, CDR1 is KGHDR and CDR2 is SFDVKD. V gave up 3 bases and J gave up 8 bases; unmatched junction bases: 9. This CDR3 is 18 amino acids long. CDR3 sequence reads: CATSDPGTSGRAVYEQFF. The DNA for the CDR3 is TGTGCCACCAGTGATCCCGGGACTAGCGGGAGGGCCGTCTATGAGCAGTTCTTC.

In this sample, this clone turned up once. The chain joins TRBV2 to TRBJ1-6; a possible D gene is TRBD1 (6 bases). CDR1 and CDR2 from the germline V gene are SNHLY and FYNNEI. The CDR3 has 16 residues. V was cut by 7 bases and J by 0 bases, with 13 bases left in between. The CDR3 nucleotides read TGTGCCAGCACCCATCAGGGGAGCTCCTATAATTCACCCCTCCACTTT. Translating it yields CASTHQGSSYNSPLHF.

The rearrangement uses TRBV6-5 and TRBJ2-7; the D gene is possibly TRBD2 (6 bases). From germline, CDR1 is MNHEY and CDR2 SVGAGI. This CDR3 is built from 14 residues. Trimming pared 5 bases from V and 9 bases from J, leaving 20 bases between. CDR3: CASSLGRFRGGQYF. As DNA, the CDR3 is TGTGCCAGCAGTCTCGGGCGTTTCCGGGGAGGGCAGTACTTC.

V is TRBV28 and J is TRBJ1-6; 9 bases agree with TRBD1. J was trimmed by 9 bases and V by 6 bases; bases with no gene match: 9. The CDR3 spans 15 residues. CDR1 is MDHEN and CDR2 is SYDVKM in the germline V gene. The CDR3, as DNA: TGTGCCAGCAGCGGAGGGACAGGGTTCCTTTCACCCCTCCACTTT. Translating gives CASSGGTGFLSPLHF.

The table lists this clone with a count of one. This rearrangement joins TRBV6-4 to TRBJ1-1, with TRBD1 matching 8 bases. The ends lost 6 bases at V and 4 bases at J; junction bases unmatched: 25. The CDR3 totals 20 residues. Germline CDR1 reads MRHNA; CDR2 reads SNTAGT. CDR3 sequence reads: CASRPIGQGERPPPGTEAFF. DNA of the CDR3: TGTGCCAGCAGACCAATAGGACAGGGTGAAAGGCCCCCCCCGGGCACTGAAGCTTTCTTT.

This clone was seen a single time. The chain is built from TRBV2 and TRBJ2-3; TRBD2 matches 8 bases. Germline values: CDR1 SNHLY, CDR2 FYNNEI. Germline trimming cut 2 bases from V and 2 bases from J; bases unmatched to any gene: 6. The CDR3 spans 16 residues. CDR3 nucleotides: TGTGCCAGCAGTGAAAGACTAGCGCTCGTCACAGATACGCAGTATTTT. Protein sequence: CASSERLALVTDTQYF.

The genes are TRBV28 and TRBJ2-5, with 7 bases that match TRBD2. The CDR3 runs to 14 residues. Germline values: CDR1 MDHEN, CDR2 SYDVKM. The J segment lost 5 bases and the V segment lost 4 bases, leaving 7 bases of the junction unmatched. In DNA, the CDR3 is TGTGCCAGCAGTTCCTGGGGGGGGAAGGAGACCCAGTACTTC. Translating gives CASSSWGGKETQYF. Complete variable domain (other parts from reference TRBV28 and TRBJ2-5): DVKVTQSSRYLVKRTGEKVFLECVQDMDHENMFWYRQDPGLGLRLIYFSYDVKMKEKGDIPEGYSVSREKKERFSLILESASTNQTSMYLCASSSWGGKETQYFGPGTRLLVL.

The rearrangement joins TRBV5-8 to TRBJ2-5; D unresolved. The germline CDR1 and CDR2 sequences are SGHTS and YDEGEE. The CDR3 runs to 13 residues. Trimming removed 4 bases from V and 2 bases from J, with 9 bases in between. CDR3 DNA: TGTGCCAGCAGCCCCGAACTACAAGAGACCCAGTACTTC. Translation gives CASSPELQETQYF.

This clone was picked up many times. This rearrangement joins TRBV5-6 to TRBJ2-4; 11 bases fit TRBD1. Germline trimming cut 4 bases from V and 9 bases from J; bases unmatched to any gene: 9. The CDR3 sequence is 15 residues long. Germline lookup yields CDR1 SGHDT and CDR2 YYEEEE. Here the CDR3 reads CASSTDRGPRGIQYF. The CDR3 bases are TGTGCCAGCAGCACGGACAGGGGGCCGAGGGGCATTCAGTACTTC.

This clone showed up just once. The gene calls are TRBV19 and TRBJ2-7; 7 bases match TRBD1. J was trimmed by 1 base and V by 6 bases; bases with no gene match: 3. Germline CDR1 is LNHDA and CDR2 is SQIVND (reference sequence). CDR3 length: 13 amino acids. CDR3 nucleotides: TGTGCCAGTAGGGACAGGAATTCCTACGAGCAGTACTTC. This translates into CASRDRNSYEQYF.

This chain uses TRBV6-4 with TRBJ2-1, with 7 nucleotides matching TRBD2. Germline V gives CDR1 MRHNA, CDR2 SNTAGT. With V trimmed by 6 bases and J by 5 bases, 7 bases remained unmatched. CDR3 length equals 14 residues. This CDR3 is CASSPLGLHNEQFF. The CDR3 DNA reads TGTGCCAGCAGCCCCTTGGGACTACACAATGAGCAGTTCTTC.

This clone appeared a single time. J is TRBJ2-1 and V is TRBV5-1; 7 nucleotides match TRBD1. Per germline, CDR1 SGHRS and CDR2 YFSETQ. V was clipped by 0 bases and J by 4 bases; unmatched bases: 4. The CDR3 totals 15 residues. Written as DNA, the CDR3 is TGCGCCAGCAGCTTGGAGGGGGCGGGTTACAATGAGCAGTTCTTC. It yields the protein CASSLEGAGYNEQFF.

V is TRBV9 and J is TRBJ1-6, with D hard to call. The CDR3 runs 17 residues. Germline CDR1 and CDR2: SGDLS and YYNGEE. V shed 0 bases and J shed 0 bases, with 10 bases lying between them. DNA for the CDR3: TGTGCCAGCAGCGTAGGTCCTCCTAGCTCCTATAATTCACCCCTCCACTTT. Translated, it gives CASSVGPPSSYNSPLHF.

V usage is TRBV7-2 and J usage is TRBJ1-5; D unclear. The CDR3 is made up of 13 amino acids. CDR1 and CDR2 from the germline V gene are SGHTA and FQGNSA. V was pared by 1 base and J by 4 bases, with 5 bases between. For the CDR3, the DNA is TGTGCCAGCAGCTTAGGGCTTAATCAGCCCCAGCATTTT. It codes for CASSLGLNQPQHF. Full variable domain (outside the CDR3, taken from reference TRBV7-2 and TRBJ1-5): GAGVSQSPSNKVTEKGKDVELRCDPISGHTALYWYRQSLGQGLEFLIYFQGNSAPDKSGLPSDRFSAERTGGSVSTLTIQRTQQEDSAVYLCASSLGLNQPQHFGDGTRLSIL.

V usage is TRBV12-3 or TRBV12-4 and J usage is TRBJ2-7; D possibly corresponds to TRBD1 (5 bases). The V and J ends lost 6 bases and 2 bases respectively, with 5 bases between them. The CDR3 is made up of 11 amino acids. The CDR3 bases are TGTGCCAGCAGAGGGGCCTACGAGCAGTACTTC. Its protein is CASRGAYEQYF.

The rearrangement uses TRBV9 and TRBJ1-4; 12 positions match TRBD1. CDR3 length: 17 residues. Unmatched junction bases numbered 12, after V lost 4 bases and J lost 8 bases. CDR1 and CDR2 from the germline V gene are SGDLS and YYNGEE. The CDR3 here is CASSSRDRGRFYEKLFF. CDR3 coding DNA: TGTGCCAGCAGCTCCCGGGACAGGGGGCGTTTTTACGAAAAACTGTTTTTT.

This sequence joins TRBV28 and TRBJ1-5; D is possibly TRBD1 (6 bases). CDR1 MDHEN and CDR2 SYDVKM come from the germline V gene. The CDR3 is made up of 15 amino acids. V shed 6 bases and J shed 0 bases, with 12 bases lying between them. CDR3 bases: TGTGCCAGCAGAGGGGGGGCTAATAGCAATCAGCCCCAGCATTTT. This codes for CASRGGANSNQPQHF.

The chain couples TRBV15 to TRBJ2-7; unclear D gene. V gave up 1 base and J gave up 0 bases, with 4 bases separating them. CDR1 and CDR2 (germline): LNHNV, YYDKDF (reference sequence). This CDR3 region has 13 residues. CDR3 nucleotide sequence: TGTGCCACCAGCAGAGCCAGCTCCTACGAGCAGTACTTC. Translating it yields CATSRASSYEQYF.

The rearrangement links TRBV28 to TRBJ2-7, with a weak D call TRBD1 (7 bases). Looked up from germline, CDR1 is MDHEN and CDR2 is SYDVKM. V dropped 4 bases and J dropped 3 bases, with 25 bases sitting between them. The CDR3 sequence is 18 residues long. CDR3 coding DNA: TGTGCCAGCAGTTCGTACTACCTCGGGGGACCAGGGGGCTACGAGCAGTACTTC. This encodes CASSSYYLGGPGGYEQYF.